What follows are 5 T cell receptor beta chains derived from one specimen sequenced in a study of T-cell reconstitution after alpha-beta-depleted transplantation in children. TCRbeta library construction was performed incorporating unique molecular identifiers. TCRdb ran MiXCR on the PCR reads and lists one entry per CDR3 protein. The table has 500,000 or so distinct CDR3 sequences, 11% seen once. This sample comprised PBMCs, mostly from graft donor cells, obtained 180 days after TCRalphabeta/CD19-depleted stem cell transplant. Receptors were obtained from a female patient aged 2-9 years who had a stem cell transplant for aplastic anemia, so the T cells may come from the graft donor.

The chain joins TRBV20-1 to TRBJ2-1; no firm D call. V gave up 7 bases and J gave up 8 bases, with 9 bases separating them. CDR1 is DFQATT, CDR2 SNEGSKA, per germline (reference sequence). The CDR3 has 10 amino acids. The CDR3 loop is CSVAGDEQFF. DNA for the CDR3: TGCAGTGTAGCTGGGGATGAGCAGTTCTTC.

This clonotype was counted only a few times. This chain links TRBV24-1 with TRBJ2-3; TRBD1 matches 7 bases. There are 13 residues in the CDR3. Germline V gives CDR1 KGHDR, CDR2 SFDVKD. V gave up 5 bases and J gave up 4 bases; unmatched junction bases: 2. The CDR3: CATSGRGPDTQYF. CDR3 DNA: TGTGCCACCAGTGGTAGGGGGCCAGATACGCAGTATTTT.

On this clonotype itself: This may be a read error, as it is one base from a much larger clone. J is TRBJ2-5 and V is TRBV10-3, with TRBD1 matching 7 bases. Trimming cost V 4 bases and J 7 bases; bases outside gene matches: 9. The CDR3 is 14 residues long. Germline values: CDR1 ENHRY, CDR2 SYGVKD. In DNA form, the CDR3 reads TGTGCCATCAGTGGAGGGGGCGAGACGTCGACCCAGTACTTC. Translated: CAISGGGETSTQYF.

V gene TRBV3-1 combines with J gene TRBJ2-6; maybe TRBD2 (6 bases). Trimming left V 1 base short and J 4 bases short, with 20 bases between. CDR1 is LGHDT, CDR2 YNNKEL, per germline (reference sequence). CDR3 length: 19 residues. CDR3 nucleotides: TGTGCCAGCAGCCAAGTGGGACTTTTCCCCAGAAAAGGGGCCAACGTCCTGACTTTC. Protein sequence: CASSQVGLFPRKGANVLTF.

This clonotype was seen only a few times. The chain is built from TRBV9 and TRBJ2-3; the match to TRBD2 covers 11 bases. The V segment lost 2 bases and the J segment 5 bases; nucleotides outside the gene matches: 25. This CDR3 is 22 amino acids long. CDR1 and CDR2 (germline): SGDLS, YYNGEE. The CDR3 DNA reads TGTGCCAGCAGCGTTAGACCCCCGGGACTAGCGGAGGTCTCCCTTTTGGAAGATACGCAGTATTTT. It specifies CASSVRPPGLAEVSLLEDTQYF.